This note documents a single TCR beta chain sequence. Its antigen is currently unknown. PCR employed 60 Vbeta and 13 Jbeta primers. This table comes from immunoSEQ multiplex PCR, and its TCRdb copy is limited to in-frame clones, with some not included. The sample holds under 150,000 clones; approximately 80% are singletons and the top ten take less than 7.5%. The sample comes from a study of cytomegalovirus exposure and HLA in healthy donors. Study results and caveats: In a later analysis, at a false discovery rate of 0.05, approximately 16,000 TCR beta sequences matched HLA alleles. Researchers counted 164 TCR beta chains as cytomegalovirus-associated.

The germline V gene encodes CDR1 MGHRA and CDR2 YSYEKL. V gave up 6 bases and J gave up 5 bases, with 16 bases separating them. The CDR3 length is 14 residues. The chain has TRBV4-1 and TRBJ1-1; possibly TRBD1 for D (5 bases). This sequence originates from a woman aged 40 to 50 in good health and CMV-seropositive. Sequencing was performed on PBMCs. CDR3 protein: CASRGLLKGTEAFF. CDR3 nucleotides: TGCGCCAGCAGGGGGCTTCTGAAGGGGACTGAAGCTTTCTTT.